Each of the 30 T cell receptor beta chains below was sequenced from the same sample in a study of Graves' ophthalmopathy and Graves' hyperthyroidism. CDR3 regions of TCR beta were amplified from RNA transcripts. Second-round multiplex PCR came after first-round RT-PCR with HTBI primers. MiXCR, applied by TCRdb to the multiplex PCR reads, yields one record per CDR3 protein. Altogether 170,000 or so distinct CDR3 sequences are present, more than 30% being singletons, with the ten largest covering roughly 5.2%. The sequenced sample consisted of peripheral blood. All receptors derive from a woman in her 40s with Graves' ophthalmopathy.

This clonotype was seen repeatedly, ten times or more. V and J are TRBV27 and TRBJ2-4; D is unclear. Germline lookup yields CDR1 MNHEY and CDR2 SMNVEV (reference sequence). The CDR3 runs to 16 residues. The V end was cut by 2 bases, the J end by 0 bases, with 11 bases between. The CDR3 loop reads CASSLPQLLAKNIQYF. The CDR3 DNA sequence: TGTGCCAGCAGTTTACCTCAATTATTAGCCAAAAACATTCAGTACTTC.

This clonotype was detected many times. V is TRBV27 and J is TRBJ1-2; D ambiguous. The CDR3 is 11 residues long. Trimming stripped 6 bases from V and 0 bases from J, with 2 bases between. Looked up from germline, CDR1 is MNHEY and CDR2 is SMNVEV (reference sequence). The CDR3 reads CASRSNYGYTF. In DNA form, the CDR3 reads TGTGCCAGCAGGTCTAACTATGGCTACACCTTC.

This clonotype has just a few counts. V and J are TRBV12-3 or TRBV12-4 and TRBJ2-7; D ambiguous. Between the trimmed V and J ends, which lost 5 bases and 7 bases, there was a span of 15 bases. The CDR3 has 13 amino acids. CDR3 sequence reads: CASSPGEAWEQYF. CDR3 DNA: TGTGCCAGCAGTCCGGGCGAGGCTTGGGAGCAGTACTTC.

This clonotype was recorded at least ten times. This chain connects TRBV7-9 to TRBJ2-2, with 7 bases that match TRBD2. Germline loops: CDR1 SEHNR, CDR2 FQNEAQ (reference sequence). The CDR3 has 14 amino acids. V lost 4 bases to trimming and J lost 3 bases; unmatched junction nucleotides: 2. CDR3 sequence (DNA): TGTGCCAGCAGCTGGGGGGGTCACACCGGGGAGCTGTTTTTT. Protein sequence: CASSWGGHTGELFF.

The table lists this clonotype with many counts. The J gene is TRBJ2-7, the V gene TRBV29-1; D is possibly TRBD1 (5 bases). The CDR3 sequence is 12 residues long. Trimming pared 4 bases from V and 3 bases from J, leaving 10 bases between. Germline CDR1 reads SQVTM; CDR2 reads ANQGSEA. CDR3 in amino acids: CSVAAQGYEQYF. For the CDR3, the DNA is TGCAGCGTTGCCGCGCAGGGCTACGAGCAGTACTTC.

This chain joins TRBV7-2 and TRBJ1-1; no clear D. CDR1 and CDR2 (germline): SGHTA, FQGNSA. Trimming pared 2 bases from V and 5 bases from J, leaving 18 bases between. This CDR3 region has 16 residues. The CDR3 region has the DNA TGTGCCAGCAGCTTACCGGTTCGAACAGCCCATACTGAAGCTTTCTTT. Its protein product is CASSLPVRTAHTEAFF.

This clonotype was counted many times. The chain employs TRBV12-3 or TRBV12-4 and TRBJ2-7, with 7 bases lining up with TRBD1. The CDR3 is made up of 14 amino acids. Trimming removed 7 bases from V and 0 bases from J; junction bases left unmatched: 6. CDR3 region: CASTRDSSSYEQYF. The CDR3 coding sequence is TGTGCCAGCACCCGGGACAGTAGCTCCTACGAGCAGTACTTC.

The chain carries TRBV6-1 and TRBJ2-5, with 13 bases that match TRBD2. Germline CDR1 is MNHNS and CDR2 is SASEGT. Trimming took 5 bases from V and 4 from J; bases not matched to a gene: 10. The CDR3 contains 17 residues. The CDR3 spells CASSPSPGLAGRETQYF. CDR3 bases: TGTGCCAGCAGTCCGTCCCCGGGACTAGCGGGAAGAGAGACCCAGTACTTC.

This chain connects TRBV27 to TRBJ1-5; 7 nucleotides agree with TRBD1. The CDR3 extends over 15 amino acids. From germline, CDR1 is MNHEY and CDR2 SMNVEV (reference sequence). The V segment lost 5 bases and the J segment 3 bases; nucleotides outside the gene matches: 7. The CDR3 coding sequence is TGTGCCAGCAGTCCTAGGGGGCCCTACAATCAGCCCCAGCATTTT. This translates into CASSPRGPYNQPQHF.

Ten or more counts support this clonotype. V gene TRBV6-1 combines with J gene TRBJ2-3; D call uncertain. There are 13 residues in the CDR3. Between the trimmed V and J ends, which lost 6 bases and 2 bases, there was a span of 9 bases. The germline CDR1 and CDR2 sequences are MNHNS and SASEGT. In nucleotides, the CDR3 is TGTGCCAGCAGCCACGGCCTCACAGATACGCAGTATTTT. Its translation is CASSHGLTDTQYF.

This chain uses TRBV7-9 with TRBJ2-5; D ambiguous. CDR1 SEHNR and CDR2 FQNEAQ come from the germline V gene (reference sequence). V lost 5 bases and J lost 4, with 17 bases in between. The CDR3 has 15 residues. CDR3: CASSPGSGSRETQYF. Written as DNA, the CDR3 is TGTGCCAGCAGCCCAGGATCGGGCTCTAGAGAGACCCAGTACTTC.

This clonotype was recorded only once. This chain joins TRBV10-3 and TRBJ2-5; TRBD1 might be the D (6 bases). CDR1 ENHRY and CDR2 SYGVKD come from the germline V gene. The CDR3 is 13 amino acids. Between the trimmed V and J ends, which lost 6 bases and 2 bases, there was a span of 10 bases. The CDR3 DNA reads as TGTGCCATCAGCCGGGACAAGCAAGAGACCCAGTACTTC. This encodes CAISRDKQETQYF.

V gene TRBV2 combines with J gene TRBJ1-1; TRBD1 might be the D (6 bases). CDR1 SNHLY and CDR2 FYNNEI come from the germline V gene. CDR3 length equals 16 residues. Trimming removed 6 bases at V and 2 bases at J, with 19 bases between. In DNA, the CDR3 is TGTGCCAGCAGCCCCAGATTAAGGACAGTCAACACTGAAGCTTTCTTT. Amino acids: CASSPRLRTVNTEAFF.

This clonotype turned up a few times. This chain links TRBV15 with TRBJ2-5; D is unresolved. V lost 3 bases to trimming and J lost 5 bases, with 13 bases between them. This CDR3 comprises 14 residues. CDR1 LNHNV and CDR2 YYDKDF come from the germline V gene (reference sequence). This CDR3 is CATSSDIKAETQYF. CDR3 coding DNA: TGTGCCACCAGCAGTGACATTAAAGCGGAGACCCAGTACTTC.

This clonotype was found many times. V and J are TRBV27 and TRBJ2-5; 11 nucleotides match TRBD1. The CDR3 is 16 amino acids. Trimming at V came to 3 bases and at J to 4 bases, leaving 7 bases not matched to a gene. Germline V gene data show CDR1 as MNHEY and CDR2 as SMNVEV (reference sequence). The CDR3 DNA sequence: TGTGCCAGCAGTTTGTATGGGACAGGGGGGGGAGAGACCCAGTACTTC. It codes for CASSLYGTGGGETQYF.

The chain links TRBV24-1 to TRBJ2-2; 7 bases line up with TRBD1. The CDR3 is 16 residues long. After removal of 4 bases from V and 4 bases from J, the junction contained 8 bases not matched to a gene. CDR1 is KGHDR, CDR2 SFDVKD, per germline. The CDR3 is CATSDRGGGPTGELFF. The DNA of the CDR3 is TGTGCCACCAGTGACCGAGGGGGCGGACCCACCGGGGAGCTGTTTTTT.

Sample share makes this clonotype medium-sized. The V and J genes are TRBV12-3 or TRBV12-4 and TRBJ2-7; D is unclear. This CDR3 comprises 11 residues. The germline V and J ends were trimmed by 6 bases and 5 bases, with 8 bases remaining between them. The CDR3 DNA reads as TGTGCCAGCAGCTACGATCACGAGCAGTACTTC. It encodes CASSYDHEQYF.

This clonotype was counted many times. The V and J genes are TRBV13 and TRBJ1-2; D not resolved. Germline V gene lookup returns CDR1 PRHDT and CDR2 FYEKMQ (reference sequence). The CDR3 is 14 amino acids. Deletions cut 4 bases from V and 6 bases from J, with 15 bases between. The CDR3 spells CASSSLLDPHGYTF. CDR3 bases: TGTGCCAGCAGCTCCCTCCTTGACCCACATGGCTACACCTTC.

This chain uses TRBV27 with TRBJ2-7, with D perhaps TRBD1 or TRBD2 (6 bases each). The CDR3 runs 13 residues. Trimming removed 3 bases from V and 7 bases from J, with 13 bases in between. The V gene's germline CDR1 is MNHEY and CDR2 SMNVEV (reference sequence). The CDR3 DNA is TGTGCCAGCAGTTTGTGGGGGGCAGGGGAGCAGTACTTC. Translated: CASSLWGAGEQYF.

This clonotype was detected ten times or more. The chain combines TRBV19 with TRBJ2-7, with TRBD2 identical over 10 bases. Unmatched junction bases numbered 9, after V lost 7 bases and J lost 3 bases. Germline lookup yields CDR1 LNHDA and CDR2 SQIVND (reference sequence). The CDR3 has 15 residues. CDR3 DNA sequence: TGTGCCAGTACCTTAGCGGGAGGCGGTTTCTACGAGCAGTACTTC. It encodes CASTLAGGGFYEQYF.

This clonotype has a count of ten or more. The gene calls are TRBV27 and TRBJ1-2; D is possibly TRBD1 (5 bases). CDR1 and CDR2 (germline): MNHEY, SMNVEV (reference sequence). V shed 8 bases and J shed 4 bases, with 14 bases lying between them. This CDR3 has 13 residues. This CDR3 is CASGVGGLYGYTF. For the CDR3, the DNA is TGTGCCAGCGGGGTCGGGGGACTCTATGGCTACACCTTC.

The sample holds many counts of this clonotype. The genes are TRBV4-2 and TRBJ1-5; D not certain. This CDR3 has 15 amino acids. Germline V lookup: CDR1 LGHNA, CDR2 YNFKEQ. V shed 1 base and J shed 0 bases, with 7 bases lying between them. CDR3 residues: CASSQGADSNQPQHF. The DNA of the CDR3 is TGTGCCAGCAGCCAAGGGGCAGATAGCAATCAGCCCCAGCATTTT.

This clonotype was found a few times. The chain has TRBV30 and TRBJ2-5, with no clear D. CDR1 is GTSNPN, CDR2 SVGIG, per germline (reference sequence). CDR3 size: 14 residues. Between the trimmed V and J ends, which lost 0 bases and 1 base, there was a span of 9 bases. CDR3 amino acids: CAWSVGSFQETQYF. Written as DNA, the CDR3 is TGTGCCTGGAGTGTAGGGTCATTCCAAGAGACCCAGTACTTC.

CDR3 in amino acids: CASRPSRSTYEQYF. Here the CDR3 DNA reads TGTGCCAGCAGACCTTCACGTTCGACCTACGAGCAGTACTTC. The chain couples TRBV6-1 to TRBJ2-7; no definite D call. From germline, CDR1 is MNHNS and CDR2 SASEGT. This CDR3 comprises 14 residues. Trimming cost V 6 bases and J 2 bases, with 14 bases left between them.

The table lists this clonotype with many counts. The chain combines TRBV11-2 with TRBJ2-7, with a tentative D call TRBD2 (6 bases). Trimming took off 5 bases at V and 3 bases at J, with 8 bases between the two ends. Germline V gene data show CDR1 as SGHAT and CDR2 as FQNNGV. The CDR3 contains 12 residues. In nucleotides, the CDR3 is TGTGCCAGCAGCCAGGAGGGCTACGAGCAGTACTTC. Amino acids: CASSQEGYEQYF.

The sample holds many counts of this clonotype. The genes are TRBV28 and TRBJ1-3; D remains unclear. This CDR3 spans 15 amino acids. Germline CDR1 and CDR2: MDHEN and SYDVKM. With 2 bases removed from V and 1 base from J, the gap between germline ends came to 9 bases. The CDR3 DNA reads as TGTGCCAGCAGTTTAAGTCAGCTTTCTGGAAACACCATATATTTT. It is translated as CASSLSQLSGNTIYF.

This clonotype has a count of ten or more. V usage is TRBV6-5 and J usage is TRBJ1-2; the match to TRBD1 covers 8 bases. Germline V gives CDR1 MNHEY, CDR2 SVGAGI. This CDR3 is 14 amino acids long. J lost 4 bases, V lost 4 bases, and 5 bases had no gene match. The CDR3 protein is CASSSGTGAYGYTF. The CDR3 nucleotides are TGTGCCAGCAGTTCCGGGACAGGAGCCTATGGCTACACCTTC.

The chain couples TRBV15 to TRBJ2-5, with 7 bases matching TRBD1. J gave up 2 bases and V 1 base, and 4 bases lay outside the gene matches. In germline, CDR1 is LNHNV, CDR2 YYDKDF (reference sequence). The CDR3 extends over 15 amino acids. The CDR3 DNA follows: TGTGCCACCAGCAGAGTAGGGGGACAGCAAGAGACCCAGTACTTC. This gives the protein CATSRVGGQQETQYF.

The chain combines TRBV12-3 or TRBV12-4 with TRBJ1-1; 10 nucleotides agree with TRBD1. The CDR3 sequence is 15 residues long. Trimming took 6 bases from V and 5 from J; bases not matched to a gene: 9. The CDR3 reads CASRRDRDRGTEAFF. DNA for the CDR3: TGTGCCAGCAGACGGGACCGGGACAGGGGAACTGAAGCTTTCTTT.

The sample holds many counts of this clonotype. The chain combines TRBV5-1 with TRBJ2-2, with 7 bases fitting TRBD2. Losses at the gene ends were 1 base for V and 4 bases for J; bases not matched to a gene: 1. Germline V gene lookup returns CDR1 SGHRS and CDR2 YFSETQ. The CDR3 spans 14 residues. DNA of the CDR3: TGCGCCAGCAGCTTGACGGGGGGCACCGGGGAGCTGTTTTTT. Protein sequence: CASSLTGGTGELFF.